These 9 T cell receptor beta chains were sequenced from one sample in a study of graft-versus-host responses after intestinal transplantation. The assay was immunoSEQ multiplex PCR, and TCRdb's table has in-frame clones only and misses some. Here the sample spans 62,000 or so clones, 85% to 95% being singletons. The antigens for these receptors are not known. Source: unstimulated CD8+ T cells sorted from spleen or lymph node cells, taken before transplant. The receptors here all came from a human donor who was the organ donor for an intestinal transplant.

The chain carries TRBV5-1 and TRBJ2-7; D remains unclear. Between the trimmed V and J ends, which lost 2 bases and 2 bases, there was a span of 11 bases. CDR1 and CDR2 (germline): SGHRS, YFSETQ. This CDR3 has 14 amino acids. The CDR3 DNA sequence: TGCGCCAGCAGCTTTCTTGGGCAGGCCTACGAGCAGTACTTC. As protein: CASSFLGQAYEQYF.

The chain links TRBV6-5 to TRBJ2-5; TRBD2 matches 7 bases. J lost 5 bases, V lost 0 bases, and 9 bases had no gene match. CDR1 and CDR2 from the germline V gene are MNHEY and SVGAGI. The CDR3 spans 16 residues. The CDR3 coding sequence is TGTGCCAGCAGTTACTCGGCGGGAGATCTTCCGGAGACCCAGTACTTC. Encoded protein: CASSYSAGDLPETQYF.

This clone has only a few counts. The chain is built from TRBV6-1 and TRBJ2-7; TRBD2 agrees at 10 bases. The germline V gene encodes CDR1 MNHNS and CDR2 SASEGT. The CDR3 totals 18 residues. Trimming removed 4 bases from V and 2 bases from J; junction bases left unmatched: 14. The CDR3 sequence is CASSGPTWEREGPYEQYF. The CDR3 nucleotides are TGTGCCAGCAGTGGGCCGACCTGGGAGCGGGAGGGCCCCTACGAGCAGTACTTC.

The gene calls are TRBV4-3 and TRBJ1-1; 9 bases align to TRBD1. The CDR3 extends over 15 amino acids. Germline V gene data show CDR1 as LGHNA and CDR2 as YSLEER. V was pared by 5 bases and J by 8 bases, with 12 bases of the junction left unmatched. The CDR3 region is CASSDTGGAYGEAFF. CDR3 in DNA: TGCGCCAGCAGCGATACAGGGGGCGCTTATGGAGAAGCTTTCTTT.

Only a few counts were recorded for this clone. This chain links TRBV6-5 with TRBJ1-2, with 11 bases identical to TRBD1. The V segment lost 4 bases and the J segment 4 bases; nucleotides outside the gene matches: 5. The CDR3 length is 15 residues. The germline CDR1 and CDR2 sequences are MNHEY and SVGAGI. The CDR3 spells CASSLGTGGFYGYTF. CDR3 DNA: TGTGCCAGCAGTTTAGGGACAGGGGGATTCTATGGCTACACCTTC.

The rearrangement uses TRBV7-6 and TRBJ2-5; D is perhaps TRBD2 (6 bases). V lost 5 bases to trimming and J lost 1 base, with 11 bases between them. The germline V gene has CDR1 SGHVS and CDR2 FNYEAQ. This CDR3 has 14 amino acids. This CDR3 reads CASSRDWFQETQYF. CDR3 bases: TGTGCCAGCAGCAGGGACTGGTTCCAAGAGACCCAGTACTTC.

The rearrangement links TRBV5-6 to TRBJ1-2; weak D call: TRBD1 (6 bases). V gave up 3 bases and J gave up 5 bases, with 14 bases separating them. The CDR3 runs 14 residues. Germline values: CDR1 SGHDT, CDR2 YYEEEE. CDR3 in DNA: TGTGCCAGCAGCTGGGTAGGGGGGGCTTATGGCTACACCTTC. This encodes CASSWVGGAYGYTF. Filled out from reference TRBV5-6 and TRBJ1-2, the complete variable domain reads DAGVTQSPTHLIKTRGQQVTLRCSPKSGHDTVSWYQQALGQGPQFIFQYYEEEERQRGNFPDRFSGHQFPNYSSELNVNALLLGDSALYLCASSWVGGAYGYTFGSGTRLTVV.

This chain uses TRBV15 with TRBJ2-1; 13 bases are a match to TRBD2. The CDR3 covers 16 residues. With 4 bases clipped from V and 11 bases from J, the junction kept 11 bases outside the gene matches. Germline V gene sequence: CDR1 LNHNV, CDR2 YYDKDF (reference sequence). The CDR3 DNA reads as TGTGCCACCAGCATGACAGGGCCGACTAGCGGGAGGAAGCAGTTCTTC. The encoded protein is CATSMTGPTSGRKQFF. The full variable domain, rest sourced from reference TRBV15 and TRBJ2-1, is DAMVIQNPRYQVTQFGKPVTLSCSQTLNHNVMYWYQQKSSQAPKLLFHYYDKDFNNEADTPDNFQSRRPNTSFCFLDIRSPGLGDTAMYLCATSMTGPTSGRKQFFGPGTRLTVL.

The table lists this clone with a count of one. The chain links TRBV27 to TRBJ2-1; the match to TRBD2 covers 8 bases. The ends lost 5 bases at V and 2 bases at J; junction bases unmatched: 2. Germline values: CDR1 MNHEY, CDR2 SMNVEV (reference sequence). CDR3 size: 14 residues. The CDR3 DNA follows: TGTGCCAGCAGTGGCGGGGGGCCCTACAATGAGCAGTTCTTC. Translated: CASSGGGPYNEQFF.